Given below is one TCR beta chain in context. The target antigen is unknown. TCR beta CDR3 sequences were amplified from RNA transcripts. TCR CDR3 regions were first amplified by RT-PCR with HTBI primers. MiXCR was run by TCRdb on the multiplex PCR reads, yielding one entry per CDR3 protein. The table records hundreds of thousands of distinct CDR3 sequences, 13% to 15% of them present only once. Germline CDR1 is SNHLY and CDR2 is FYNNEI. The CDR3 has 15 amino acids. Trimming left V 3 bases short and J 8 bases short, with 18 bases between. The data belong to a study of T cells in Graves' hyperthyroidism and ophthalmopathy. Newly diagnosed hyperthyroidism patients aged 18 to 65 years had disease lasting under 2 months. PBMCs were derived from roughly 10 ml fresh peripheral blood. Study-level results: Before onset, ophthalmopathy was predicted by the model a median around 6 months earlier. Most thyroid clonotypes with frequency above 0.001 were detected in blood.

The sequencing sample was made of blood. The TCR comes from a middle-aged woman with Graves' hyperthyroidism. The rearrangement links TRBV2 to TRBJ2-3, with D hard to call. The CDR3 region is CASSERGQALTTQYF. DNA of the CDR3: TGTGCCAGCAGTGAGAGAGGCCAAGCCCTAACTACGCAGTATTTT.